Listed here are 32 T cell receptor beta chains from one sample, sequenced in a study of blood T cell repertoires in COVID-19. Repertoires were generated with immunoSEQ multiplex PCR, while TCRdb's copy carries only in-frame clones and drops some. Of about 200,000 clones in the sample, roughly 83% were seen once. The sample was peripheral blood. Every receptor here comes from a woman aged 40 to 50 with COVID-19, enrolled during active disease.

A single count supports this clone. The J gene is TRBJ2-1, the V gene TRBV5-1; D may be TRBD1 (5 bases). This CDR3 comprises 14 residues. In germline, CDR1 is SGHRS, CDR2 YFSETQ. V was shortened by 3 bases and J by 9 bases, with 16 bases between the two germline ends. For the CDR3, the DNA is TGCGCCAGCAGCTCGCCGGACACAGGAGTTGAGCAGTTCTTC. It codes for CASSSPDTGVEQFF.

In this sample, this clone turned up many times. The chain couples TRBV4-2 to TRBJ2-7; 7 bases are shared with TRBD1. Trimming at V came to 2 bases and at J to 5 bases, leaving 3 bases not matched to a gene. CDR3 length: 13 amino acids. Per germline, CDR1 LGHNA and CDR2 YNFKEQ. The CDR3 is CASSQWDSNEQYF. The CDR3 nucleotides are TGTGCCAGCAGCCAATGGGACAGCAACGAGCAGTACTTC.

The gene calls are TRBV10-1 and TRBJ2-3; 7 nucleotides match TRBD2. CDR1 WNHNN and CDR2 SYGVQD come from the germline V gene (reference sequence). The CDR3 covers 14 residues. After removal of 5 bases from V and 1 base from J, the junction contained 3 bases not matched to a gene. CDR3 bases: TGCGCCAGCAGTTCTAGCGGCGGCACAGATACGCAGTATTTT. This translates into CASSSSGGTDTQYF.

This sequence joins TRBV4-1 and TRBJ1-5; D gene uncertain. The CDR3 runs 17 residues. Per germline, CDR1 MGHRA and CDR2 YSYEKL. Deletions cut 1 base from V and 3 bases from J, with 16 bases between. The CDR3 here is CASSQARSRASNQPQHF. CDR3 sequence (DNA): TGCGCCAGCAGCCAAGCTCGATCCCGCGCCTCCAATCAGCCCCAGCATTTT.

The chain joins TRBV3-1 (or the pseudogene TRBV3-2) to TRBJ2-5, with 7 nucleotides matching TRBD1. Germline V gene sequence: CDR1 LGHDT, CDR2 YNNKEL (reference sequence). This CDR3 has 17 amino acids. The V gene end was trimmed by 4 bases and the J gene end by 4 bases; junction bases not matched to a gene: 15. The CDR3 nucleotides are TGTGCCAGCAGCCCCGTCACAGGGGAACTAAGACCAGAGACCCAGTACTTC. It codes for CASSPVTGELRPETQYF.

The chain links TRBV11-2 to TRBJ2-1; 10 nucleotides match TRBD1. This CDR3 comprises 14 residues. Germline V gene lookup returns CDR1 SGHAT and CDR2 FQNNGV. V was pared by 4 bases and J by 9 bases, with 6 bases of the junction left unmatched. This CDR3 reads CASSSGQGRGEQFF. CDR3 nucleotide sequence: TGTGCCAGCAGCTCGGGACAGGGGAGGGGTGAGCAGTTCTTC.

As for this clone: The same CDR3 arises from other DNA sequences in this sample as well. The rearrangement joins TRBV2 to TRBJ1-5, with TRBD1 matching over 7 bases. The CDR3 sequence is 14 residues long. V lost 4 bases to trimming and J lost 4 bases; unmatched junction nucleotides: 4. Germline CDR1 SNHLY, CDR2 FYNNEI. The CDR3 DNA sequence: TGTGCCAGCAGTGGACCAGGGGGTAATCAGCCCCAGCATTTT. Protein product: CASSGPGGNQPQHF.

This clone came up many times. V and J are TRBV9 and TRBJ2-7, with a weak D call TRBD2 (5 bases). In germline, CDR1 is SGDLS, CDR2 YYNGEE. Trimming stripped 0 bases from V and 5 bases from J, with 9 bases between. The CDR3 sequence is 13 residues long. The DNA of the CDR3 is TGTGCCAGCAGCGTAGGAGGGAGTCACGAGCAGTACTTC. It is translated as CASSVGGSHEQYF. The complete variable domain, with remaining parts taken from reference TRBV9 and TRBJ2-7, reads DSGVTQTPKHLITATGQRVTLRCSPRSGDLSVYWYQQSLDQGLQFLIQYYNGEERAKGNILERFSAQQFPDLHSELNLSSLELGDSALYFCASSVGGSHEQYFGPGTRLTVT.

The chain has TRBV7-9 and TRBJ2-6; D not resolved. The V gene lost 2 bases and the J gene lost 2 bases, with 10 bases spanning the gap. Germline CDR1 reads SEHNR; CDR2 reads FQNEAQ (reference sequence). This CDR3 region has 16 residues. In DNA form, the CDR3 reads TGTGCCAGCAGCTTACCGGTGGTTGCTGGGGCCAACGTCCTGACTTTC. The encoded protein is CASSLPVVAGANVLTF.

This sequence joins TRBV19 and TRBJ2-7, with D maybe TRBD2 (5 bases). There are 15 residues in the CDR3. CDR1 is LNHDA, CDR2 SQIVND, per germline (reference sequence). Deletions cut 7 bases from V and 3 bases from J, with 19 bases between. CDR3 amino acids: CASTITWGANYEQYF. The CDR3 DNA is TGTGCCAGTACCATCACCTGGGGAGCCAACTACGAGCAGTACTTC. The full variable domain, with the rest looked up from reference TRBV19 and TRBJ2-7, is DGGITQSPKYLFRKEGQNVTLSCEQNLNHDAMYWYRQDPGQGLRLIYYSQIVNDFQKGDIAEGYSVSREKKESFPLTVTSAQKNPTAFYLCASTITWGANYEQYFGPGTRLTVT.

The CDR3 nucleotides are TGCGCCAGCAGGCCGCCGGACAGGCTCCCAACTAGCGAGCAGTACTTC. This sequence encodes CASRPPDRLPTSEQYF. The V gene is TRBV10-2, the J gene TRBJ2-7, with TRBD1 identical over 7 bases. The germline V gene has CDR1 WSHSY and CDR2 SAAADI. After removal of 6 bases from V and 6 bases from J, the junction contained 17 bases not matched to a gene. This CDR3 has 16 amino acids.

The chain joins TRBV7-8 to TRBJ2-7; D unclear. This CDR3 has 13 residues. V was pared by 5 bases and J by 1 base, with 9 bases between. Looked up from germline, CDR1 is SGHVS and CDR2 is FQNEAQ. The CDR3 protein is CASSPQTSYEQYF. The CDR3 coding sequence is TGTGCCAGCAGCCCCCAGACATCCTACGAGCAGTACTTC.

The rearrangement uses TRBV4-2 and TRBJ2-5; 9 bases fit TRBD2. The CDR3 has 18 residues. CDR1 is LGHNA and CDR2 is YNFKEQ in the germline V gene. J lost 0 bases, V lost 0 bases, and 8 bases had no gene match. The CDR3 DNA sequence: TGTGCCAGCAGCCAAGATTGGCTAGCGGGACCCTACCAAGAGACCCAGTACTTC. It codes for CASSQDWLAGPYQETQYF.

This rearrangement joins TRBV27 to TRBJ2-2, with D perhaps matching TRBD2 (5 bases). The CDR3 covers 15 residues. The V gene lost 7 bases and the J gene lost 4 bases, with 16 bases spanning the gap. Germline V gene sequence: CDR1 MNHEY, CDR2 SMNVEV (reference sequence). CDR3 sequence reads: CASTRDRGVTGELFF. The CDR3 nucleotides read TGTGCCAGCACCCGCGACCGGGGAGTCACCGGGGAGCTGTTTTTT.

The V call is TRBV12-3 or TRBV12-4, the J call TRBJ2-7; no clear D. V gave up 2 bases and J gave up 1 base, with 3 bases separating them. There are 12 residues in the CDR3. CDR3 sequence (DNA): TGTGCCAGCAGTTTACTTTCCTACGAGCAGTACTTC. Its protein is CASSLLSYEQYF.

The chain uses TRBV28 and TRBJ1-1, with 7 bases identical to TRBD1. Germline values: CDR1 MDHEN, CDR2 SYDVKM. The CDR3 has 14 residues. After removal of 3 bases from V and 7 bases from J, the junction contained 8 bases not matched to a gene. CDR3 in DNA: TGTGCCAGCAGTTTCTCACAGGGGAATAATGAAGCTTTCTTT. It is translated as CASSFSQGNNEAFF.

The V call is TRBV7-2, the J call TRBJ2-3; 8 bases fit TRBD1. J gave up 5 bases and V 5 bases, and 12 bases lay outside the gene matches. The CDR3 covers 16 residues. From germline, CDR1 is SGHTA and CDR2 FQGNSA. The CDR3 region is CASSRGGTGWGDTQYF. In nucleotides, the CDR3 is TGTGCCAGCAGCAGAGGCGGGACAGGTTGGGGAGATACGCAGTATTTT.

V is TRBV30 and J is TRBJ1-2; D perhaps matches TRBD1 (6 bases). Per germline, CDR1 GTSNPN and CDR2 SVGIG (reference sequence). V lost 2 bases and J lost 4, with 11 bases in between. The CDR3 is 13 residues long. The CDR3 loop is CAWSFRGFYGYTF. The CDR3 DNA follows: TGTGCCTGGAGTTTTAGGGGGTTCTATGGCTACACCTTC.

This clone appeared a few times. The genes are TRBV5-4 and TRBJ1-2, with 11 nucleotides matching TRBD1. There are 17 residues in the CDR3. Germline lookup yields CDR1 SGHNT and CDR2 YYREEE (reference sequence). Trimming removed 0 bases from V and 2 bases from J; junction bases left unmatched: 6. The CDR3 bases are TGTGCCAGCAGCTTGGTTTCCGGACAGGGGGCCAACTATGGCTACACCTTC. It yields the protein CASSLVSGQGANYGYTF.

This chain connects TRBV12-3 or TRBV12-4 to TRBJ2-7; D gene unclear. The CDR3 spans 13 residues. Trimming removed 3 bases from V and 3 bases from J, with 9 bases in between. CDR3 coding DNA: TGTGCCAGCAGTTTCAACTCTATCTACGAGCAGTACTTC. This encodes CASSFNSIYEQYF.

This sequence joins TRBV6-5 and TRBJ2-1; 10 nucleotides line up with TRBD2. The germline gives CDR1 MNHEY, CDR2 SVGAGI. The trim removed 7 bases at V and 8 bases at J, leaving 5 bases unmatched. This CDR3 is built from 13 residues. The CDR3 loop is CASTAGGPYEQFF. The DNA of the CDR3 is TGTGCCAGCACAGCGGGGGGGCCTTATGAGCAGTTCTTC.

The CDR3 nucleotides are TGTGCCACCAGCAGGGGGGGGGACACCGGGGAGCTGTTTTTT. Translated, it gives CATSRGGDTGELFF. The chain carries TRBV15 and TRBJ2-2; 7 bases are a match to TRBD2. Trimming at V came to 3 bases and at J to 3 bases, leaving 1 base not matched to a gene. The CDR3 has 14 residues. Germline CDR1 is LNHNV and CDR2 is YYDKDF (reference sequence). Drawing the rest from reference TRBV15 and TRBJ2-2, the complete variable domain is DAMVIQNPRYQVTQFGKPVTLSCSQTLNHNVMYWYQQKSSQAPKLLFHYYDKDFNNEADTPDNFQSRRPNTSFCFLDIRSPGLGDTAMYLCATSRGGDTGELFFGEGSRLTVL.

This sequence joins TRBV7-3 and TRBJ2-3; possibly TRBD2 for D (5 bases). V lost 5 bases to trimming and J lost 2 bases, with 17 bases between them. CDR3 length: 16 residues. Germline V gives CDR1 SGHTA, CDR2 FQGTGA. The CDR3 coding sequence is TGTGCCAGCAGCATCGGGGTAGCCCGCGACACAGATACGCAGTATTTT. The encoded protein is CASSIGVARDTDTQYF.

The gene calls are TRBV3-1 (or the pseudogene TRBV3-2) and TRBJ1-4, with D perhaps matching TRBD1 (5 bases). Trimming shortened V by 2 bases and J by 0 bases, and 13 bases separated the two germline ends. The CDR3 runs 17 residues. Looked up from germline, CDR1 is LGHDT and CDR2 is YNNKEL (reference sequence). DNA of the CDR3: TGTGCCAGCAGCCAAATGCAGGGAATTGCAACTAATGAAAAACTGTTTTTT. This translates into CASSQMQGIATNEKLFF.

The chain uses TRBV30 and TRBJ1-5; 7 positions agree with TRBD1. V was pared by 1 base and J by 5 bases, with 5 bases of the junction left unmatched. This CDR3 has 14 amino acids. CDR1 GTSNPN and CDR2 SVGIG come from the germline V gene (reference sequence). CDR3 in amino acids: CAWSAGQSHQPQHF. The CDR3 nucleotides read TGTGCCTGGAGTGCGGGACAGAGTCATCAGCCCCAGCATTTT.

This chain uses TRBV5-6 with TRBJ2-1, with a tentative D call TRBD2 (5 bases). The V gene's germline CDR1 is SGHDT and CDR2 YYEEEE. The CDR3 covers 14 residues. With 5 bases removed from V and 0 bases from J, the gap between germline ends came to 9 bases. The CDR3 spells CASRRTSSYNEQFF. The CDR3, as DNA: TGTGCCAGCAGGCGAACTAGCTCCTACAATGAGCAGTTCTTC. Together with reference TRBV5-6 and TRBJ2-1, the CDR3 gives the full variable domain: DAGVTQSPTHLIKTRGQQVTLRCSPKSGHDTVSWYQQALGQGPQFIFQYYEEEERQRGNFPDRFSGHQFPNYSSELNVNALLLGDSALYLCASRRTSSYNEQFFGPGTRLTVL.

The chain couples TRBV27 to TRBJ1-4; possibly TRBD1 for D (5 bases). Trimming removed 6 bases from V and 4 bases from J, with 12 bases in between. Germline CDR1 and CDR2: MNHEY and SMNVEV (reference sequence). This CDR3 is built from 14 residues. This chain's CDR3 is CASSSPGVNEKLFF. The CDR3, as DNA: TGTGCCAGCAGCTCCCCGGGGGTTAATGAAAAACTGTTTTTT.

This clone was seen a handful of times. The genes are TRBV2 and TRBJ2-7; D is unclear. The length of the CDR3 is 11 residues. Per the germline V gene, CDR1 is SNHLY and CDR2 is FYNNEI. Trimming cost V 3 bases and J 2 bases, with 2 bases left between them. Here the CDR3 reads CASSDTYEQYF. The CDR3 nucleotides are TGTGCCAGCAGTGATACCTACGAGCAGTACTTC.

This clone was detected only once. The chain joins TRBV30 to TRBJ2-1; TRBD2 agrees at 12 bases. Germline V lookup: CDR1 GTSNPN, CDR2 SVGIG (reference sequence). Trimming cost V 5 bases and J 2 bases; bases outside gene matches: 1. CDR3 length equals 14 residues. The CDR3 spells CAWGLAGTYNEQFF. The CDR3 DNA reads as TGTGCCTGGGGACTAGCGGGAACCTACAATGAGCAGTTCTTC.

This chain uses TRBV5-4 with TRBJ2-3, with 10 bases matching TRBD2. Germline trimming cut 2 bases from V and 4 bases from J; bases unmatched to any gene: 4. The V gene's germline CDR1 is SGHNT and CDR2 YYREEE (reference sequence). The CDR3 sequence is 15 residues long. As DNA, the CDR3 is TGTGCCAGCAGCTTCCAGCGGGAGGGAGCAGATACGCAGTATTTT. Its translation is CASSFQREGADTQYF.

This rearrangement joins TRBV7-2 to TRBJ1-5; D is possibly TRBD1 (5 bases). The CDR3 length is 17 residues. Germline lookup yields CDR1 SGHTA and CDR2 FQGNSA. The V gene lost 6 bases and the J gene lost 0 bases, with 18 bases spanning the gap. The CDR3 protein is CASRDGTGLYSNQPQHF. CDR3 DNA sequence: TGTGCCAGCAGGGATGGGACGGGACTATATAGCAATCAGCCCCAGCATTTT.

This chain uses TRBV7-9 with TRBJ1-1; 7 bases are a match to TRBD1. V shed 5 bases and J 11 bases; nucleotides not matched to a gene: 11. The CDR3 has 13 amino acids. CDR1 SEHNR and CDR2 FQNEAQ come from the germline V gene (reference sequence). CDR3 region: CASSEEHRGRAFF. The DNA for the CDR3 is TGTGCCAGCAGCGAGGAGCACAGGGGTCGGGCTTTCTTT.